The rows below give T cell receptor beta chains drawn from one sample of a study of identical twins. MiXCR, run by TCRdb on the 5' RACE reads, gives a single entry per CDR3 protein. The sample has some 600,000 distinct CDR3 sequences; about 7% are singletons. These data are also associated with another study on yellow fever vaccine responses in identical twins.

Sequenced material: PBMCs. The receptors stem from a woman between 18 and 30 years old in good health. Each CDR3 is given with its conserved first and last residue.

v_call	j_call	cdr3_aa
TRBV5-1	TRBJ1-4	CASSLAQSREKLFF
TRBV27	TRBJ2-3	CASSLYSGRALSADTQYF
TRBV12-3/TRBV12-4	TRBJ2-1	CASSLSGSSNNEQFF
TRBV29-1	TRBJ2-7	CSSIANQQYF
TRBV5-1	TRBJ2-7	CASSLEVGDTYEQYF
TRBV19	TRBJ2-7	CASSLTGTRPLEQYF
TRBV6-5	TRBJ1-1	CASSYANRANTEAFF
TRBV7-8	TRBJ2-7	CASSLASTGGEQYF
TRBV7-6	TRBJ1-5	CASSPGVGGNQPQHF
TRBV6-1	TRBJ2-5	CASSPMGQGQETQYF
TRBV6-1	TRBJ2-1	CASSGDEDPYNEQFF
TRBV5-1	TRBJ2-5	CARGTIQETQYF
TRBV10-3	TRBJ2-7	CAISGTGGFMYEQYF
TRBV12-3/TRBV12-4	TRBJ2-3	CASSILASGRASDTQYF
TRBV6-5	TRBJ1-1	CASSYHGRDAFF
TRBV6-4	TRBJ2-1	CASSATGNYNEQFF
TRBV10-3	TRBJ2-5	CAISEGREPWETQYF
TRBV5-6	TRBJ1-2	CASSSGTLGGYTF
TRBV15	TRBJ2-5	CATSRGGGSQYF
TRBV2	TRBJ1-5	CASSEQANQPQHF
TRBV5-1	TRBJ1-6	CASSFTAGIDSPLHF
TRBV24-1	TRBJ2-5	CATSDLRGQGISEEETQYF
TRBV4-1	TRBJ2-3	CASSQPGGGTDTQYF
TRBV29-1	TRBJ2-2	CSVERRGATGELFF
TRBV12-5	TRBJ2-3	CASGLSPTDTQYF
TRBV12-3/TRBV12-4	TRBJ1-5	CASGGYNQPQHF
TRBV2	TRBJ2-1	CASTPGRPAYNEQFF
TRBV10-3	TRBJ2-1	CAIRELASSYNEQFF
TRBV12-3/TRBV12-4	TRBJ1-1	CASSPGVGSLNTEAFF
TRBV20-1	TRBJ1-6	CSAPRSPYDSPLHF
TRBV10-3	TRBJ1-6	CAIKATAANNSPLHF
TRBV11-1	TRBJ2-3	CASSLRGRGAAITDTQYF
TRBV20-1	TRBJ1-1	CSAILGETGLNTEAFF
TRBV5-1	TRBJ2-7	CASSSPYEQYF
TRBV11-2	TRBJ2-3	CASSLGIRSTDTQYF